This is a list of T cell receptor beta chains from one sample in a study of T cell repertoires in cytomegalovirus infection. TCRdb re-analysed the reads in MiXCR, keeping a single row per CDR3 protein. The profile shows around 360,000 distinct CDR3 sequences, nearly 35% of them singletons. For these receptors, no antigen is known. The material was cultured PBMCs, obtained from culture after CMV antigen stimulation. Source of these receptors: a human donor in good health (CMV status not recorded). Some clones in this sample may be carry-over from other donors' samples. CDR3s include the opening cysteine and the closing phenylalanine or tryptophan. Fields, in order: D gene, clone size, V gene, J gene, CDR3 protein, CDR3 DNA. D genes are given only for firm matches. A row's size may be missing; if present it is once, few, many or a size class.

>NA|NA|TRBV3-1|TRBJ1-6
CASSPNPGPPLHF
TGTGCCAGCAGCCCGAATCCCGGGCCACCCCTCCACTTT
>NA|few|TRBV15|TRBJ1-3
CATSRDRGYSGNTIYF
TGTGCCACCAGCAGAGATCGGGGGTACTCTGGAAACACCATATATTTT
>TRBD1|NA|TRBV20-1|TRBJ1-2
CSSRRDRDYGYTF
TGCAGTTCTAGAAGGGACAGAGACTATGGCTACACCTTC
>NA|NA|TRBV28|TRBJ2-7
CATSSANNPYEQYF
TGTGCCACCTCTAGCGCCAATAACCCTTACGAGCAGTACTTC
>TRBD1|NA|TRBV19|TRBJ1-2
CASSTWDRRSGNYGYTF
TGTGCCAGTAGTACATGGGACAGGAGATCAGGGAACTATGGCTACACCTTC
>NA|NA|TRBV7-6|TRBJ2-1
CASSLERAPSYNEQFF
TGTGCCAGCAGCTTAGAGCGAGCACCGTCCTACAATGAGCAGTTCTTC
>NA|NA|TRBV5-4|TRBJ2-7
CASSGRGDYEQYF
TGTGCCAGCAGCGGACGGGGCGATTACGAGCAGTACTTC
>NA|many|TRBV7-2|TRBJ2-3
CASSASLLTTDTQYF
TGTGCCAGCAGCGCCTCTTTGCTGACCACAGATACGCAGTATTTT
>NA|NA|TRBV25-1|TRBJ1-5
CASSGYDQPQHF
TGTGCCAGCAGTGGGTACGATCAGCCCCAGCATTTT
>NA|many|TRBV7-2|TRBJ1-5
CASSYRTSGGNQPQHF
TGTGCCAGCAGCTACCGGACCTCGGGTGGCAATCAGCCCCAGCATTTT
>NA|NA|TRBV6-6|TRBJ1-5
CASRWVQPQHF
TGTGCCAGCAGATGGGTTCAGCCCCAGCATTTT
>NA|NA|TRBV7-6|TRBJ2-5
CASSFGHQETQYF
TGTGCCAGCAGCTTTGGACACCAAGAGACCCAGTACTTC
>NA|many|TRBV7-6|TRBJ2-7
CASSHRRLPEAYEQYF
TGTGCCAGCAGCCATCGGAGGCTGCCTGAAGCCTACGAGCAGTACTTC
>NA|NA|TRBV7-2|TRBJ1-2
CASSLVSGGVYGYTF
TGTGCCAGCAGCTTAGTTTCTGGGGGCGTCTATGGCTACACCTTC
>TRBD1|many|TRBV7-6|TRBJ1-2
CASSGTGGVRGYTF
TGTGCCAGCAGTGGGACAGGGGGCGTCCGAGGCTACACCTTC
>NA|few|TRBV12-3/TRBV12-4|TRBJ1-5
CASSLHLINTQPQHF
TGTGCCAGCAGTCTACACTTAATCAACACCCAGCCCCAGCATTTT
>TRBD1|NA|TRBV11-3|TRBJ1-1
CASSLGTGTSGTDEAFF
TGTGCCAGCAGCTTAGGGACAGGGACGTCAGGGACAGATGAAGCTTTCTTT
>NA|NA|TRBV27|TRBJ1-1
CASSPALSRINTEAFF
TGTGCCAGCAGCCCGGCCCTATCTCGGATAAACACTGAAGCTTTCTTT
>TRBD2|NA|TRBV7-2|TRBJ2-3
CASSALAGGPDTQYF
TGTGCCAGCAGCGCCCTAGCGGGGGGGCCAGATACGCAGTATTTT
>TRBD2|once|TRBV7-6|TRBJ2-3
CANSALASGTSTDTQYF
TGTGCCAACAGCGCCCTTGCTAGCGGGACTAGCACAGATACGCAGTATTTT
>TRBD1|NA|TRBV20-1|TRBJ1-1
CSARDLQGLDEAFF
TGCAGTGCTAGAGATCTACAGGGGCTGGATGAAGCTTTCTTT
>NA|NA|TRBV4-1|TRBJ1-5
CASSQDNQPQHF
TGCGCCAGCAGCCAAGACAATCAGCCCCAGCATTTT
>NA|many|TRBV7-2|TRBJ2-3
CASSLQMTITDTQYF
TGTGCCAGCAGCTTACAAATGACTATTACAGATACGCAGTATTTT
>NA|few|TRBV12-3/TRBV12-4|TRBJ2-5
CASSTTRVLLGTQYF
TGTGCCAGCAGTACGACTAGGGTCCTCCTAGGGACCCAGTACTTC
>TRBD2|few|TRBV6-1|TRBJ2-1
CASSPGTSGTNEQFF
TGTGCCAGCAGCCCCGGGACTAGCGGGACAAATGAGCAGTTCTTC
>NA|few|TRBV6-2/TRBV6-3|TRBJ2-7
CASSSSGLTYEQYF
NA
>NA|few|TRBV7-9|TRBJ2-3
CASSLEAGPNQYF
TGTGCCAGCAGCTTAGAAGCCGGACCCAACCAGTATTTT
>TRBD1|once|TRBV20-1|TRBJ1-2
CSLDRVNRYGYTF
TGCAGTTTAGACAGGGTCAATCGTTATGGCTACACCTTC
>NA|few|TRBV19|TRBJ2-7
CASGQSSSYEQYF
TGTGCCAGTGGACAGTCGAGCTCCTACGAGCAGTACTTC
>TRBD2|few|TRBV10-2|TRBJ2-3
CASNRRPHSGRAADTQYF
TGCGCCAGCAATCGAAGACCCCATAGCGGGAGGGCCGCAGATACGCAGTATTTT
>NA|NA|TRBV11-2|TRBJ1-2
CASSLGRRLNYGYTF
TGTGCCAGCAGCTTAGGTCGCAGATTAAACTATGGCTACACCTTC
>TRBD1|few|TRBV11-3|TRBJ1-3
CASSRRGQAVTGNTIYF
TGTGCCAGCAGCCGACGCGGACAGGCAGTTACTGGAAACACCATATATTTT
>TRBD2|few|TRBV7-9|TRBJ2-7
CASSPQQREGQYF
TGTGCCAGCAGCCCCCAGCAGCGGGAGGGGCAGTACTTC
>NA|few|TRBV28|TRBJ2-3
CATSGSGTDTQYF
TGTGCCACCAGCGGTTCTGGCACAGATACGCAGTATTTT
>NA|few|TRBV11-2|TRBJ2-5
CASSSGTWIEVETQYF
TGTGCCAGCAGCTCGGGGACGTGGATTGAAGTTGAGACCCAGTACTTC
>TRBD2|few|TRBV7-2|TRBJ2-2
CASSLLAGGPGELFF
TGTGCCAGCAGCTTACTAGCGGGAGGGCCCGGGGAGCTGTTTTTT
>NA|many|TRBV4-1|TRBJ1-1
CASSPKSGNTEAFF
TGCGCCAGCAGCCCGAAATCGGGGAACACTGAAGCTTTCTTT
>NA|few|TRBV18|TRBJ1-3
CASSPRGSGNTIYF
TGTGCCAGCTCACCTAGAGGCTCTGGAAACACCATATATTTT
>TRBD1|medium-sized|TRBV20-1|TRBJ1-1
CSASDYGTVNTEAFF
TGCAGTGCTAGTGACTACGGGACAGTGAACACTGAAGCTTTCTTT
>TRBD1|many|TRBV6-6|TRBJ1-5
CASSGQGSNQPQHF
TGTGCCAGCAGTGGACAGGGGAGTAATCAGCCCCAGCATTTT
>TRBD1|few|TRBV7-8|TRBJ1-1
CASIPSGGLAFF
TGTGCCAGCATCCCCTCAGGGGGTCTGGCTTTCTTT
>NA|few|TRBV18|TRBJ1-2
CASSPEQLLNNYGYTF
TGTGCCAGCTCACCAGAACAGTTGCTTAATAACTATGGCTACACCTTC
>NA|NA|TRBV19|TRBJ2-1
CASSRGGLEQFF
TGTGCCAGTAGTAGAGGGGGGCTAGAGCAGTTCTTC
>NA|NA|TRBV20-1|TRBJ1-1
CSARRELNTEAFF
TGCAGTGCTAGGCGGGAGTTGAACACTGAAGCTTTCTTT
>NA|few|TRBV7-2|TRBJ2-1
CASSLAWWEYNEQFF
TGTGCCAGCAGCTTAGCGTGGTGGGAGTACAATGAGCAGTTCTTC
>TRBD2|few|TRBV7-8|TRBJ2-3
CASSFGLAGESDTQYF
TGTGCCAGCAGCTTCGGACTAGCGGGAGAATCAGATACGCAGTATTTT
>NA|NA|TRBV7-2|TRBJ2-1
CASSLSSQGHNDQFF
TGTGCCAGCAGCTTAAGCTCCCAGGGCCACAATGACCAGTTCTTC
>TRBD1|few|TRBV12-3/TRBV12-4|TRBJ1-1
CASSLATGGNTEAFF
TGTGCCAGCAGTTTAGCAACAGGGGGGAACACTGAAGCTTTCTTT
>NA|NA|TRBV7-8|TRBJ2-7
CASSLAKRALYEQYF
TGTGCCAGCAGCTTAGCGAAGCGGGCCCTCTACGAGCAGTACTTC
>TRBD1|NA|TRBV7-2|TRBJ1-5
CASSGRGGGLGPQHF
TGTGCCAGCAGCGGCCGGGGAGGGGGCTTGGGGCCCCAGCATTTT
>NA|NA|TRBV12-3/TRBV12-4|TRBJ1-1
CASSRVAVVNTEAFF
TGTGCCAGCAGCCGGGTCGCGGTGGTGAACACTGAAGCTTTCTTT